This TCR beta chain was profiled in a study of graft-versus-host responses after intestinal transplantation. Study overall: Multivisceral, liver-intestinal, or isolated intestinal grafts went to recipients.

The method was immunoSEQ multiplex PCR; TCRdb's version includes in-frame clones alone and lacks a portion of them. The table has over 90,000 clones, 75% to 95% seen once. Notes on this clone: Its antigen is unidentified.

The ends were cut back, 0 bases at V and 7 bases at J, with 16 bases in the middle. CDR1 LNHNV and CDR2 YYDKDF come from the germline V gene (reference sequence). This CDR3 is 16 amino acids long. The receptor comes from a human donor who received an intestinal transplant. The genes are TRBV15 and TRBJ2-1, with D possibly TRBD1 on 5 matching bases. The sample consisted of unstimulated CD8+ T cells sorted from spleen or lymph node cells, taken before intestinal transplant. The CDR3 DNA reads TGTGCCACCAGCAGAGAGGGTTTGGGGCCTTATAATGAGCAGTTCTTC. It encodes CATSREGLGPYNEQFF.